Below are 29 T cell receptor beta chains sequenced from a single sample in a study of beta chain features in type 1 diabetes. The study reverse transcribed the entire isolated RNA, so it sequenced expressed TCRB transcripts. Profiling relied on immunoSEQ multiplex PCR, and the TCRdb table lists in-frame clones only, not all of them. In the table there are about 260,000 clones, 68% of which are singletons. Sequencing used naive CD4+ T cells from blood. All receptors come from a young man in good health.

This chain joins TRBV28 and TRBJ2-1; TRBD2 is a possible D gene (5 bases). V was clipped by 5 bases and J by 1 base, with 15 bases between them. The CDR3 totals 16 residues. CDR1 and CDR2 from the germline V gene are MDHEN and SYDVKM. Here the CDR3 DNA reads TGTGCCAGCAGTCCCCCGGGCAGCGGTTCCTACAATGAGCAGTTCTTC. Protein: CASSPPGSGSYNEQFF. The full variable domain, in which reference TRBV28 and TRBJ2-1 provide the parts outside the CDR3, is DVKVTQSSRYLVKRTGEKVFLECVQDMDHENMFWYRQDPGLGLRLIYFSYDVKMKEKGDIPEGYSVSREKKERFSLILESASTNQTSMYLCASSPPGSGSYNEQFFGPGTRLTVL.

CDR3 residues: CASSTGQGAQETQYF. The CDR3, as DNA: TGTGCCAGCAGCACGGGACAGGGGGCCCAAGAGACCCAGTACTTC. V and J are TRBV7-9 and TRBJ2-5; 12 nucleotides match TRBD1. Per germline, CDR1 SEHNR and CDR2 FQNEAQ (reference sequence). The ends lost 5 bases at V and 1 base at J; junction bases unmatched: 2. CDR3 length equals 15 residues.

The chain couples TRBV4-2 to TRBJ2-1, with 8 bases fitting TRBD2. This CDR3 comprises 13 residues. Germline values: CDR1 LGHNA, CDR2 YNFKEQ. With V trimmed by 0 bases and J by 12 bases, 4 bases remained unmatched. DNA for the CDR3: TGTGCCAGCAGCCAAGATAACCTAGCGGGGCAGTTCTTC. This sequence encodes CASSQDNLAGQFF.

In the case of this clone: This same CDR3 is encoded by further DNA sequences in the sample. CDR3 bases: TGCGCCAGCAGCCAAGAGGGGACTAGCCGAGAGACCCAGTACTTC. It codes for CASSQEGTSRETQYF. The chain links TRBV4-3 to TRBJ2-5; TRBD2 matches 9 bases. The CDR3 is made up of 15 amino acids. J was trimmed by 4 bases and V by 0 bases; bases with no gene match: 3. Germline V lookup: CDR1 LGHNA, CDR2 YSLEER.

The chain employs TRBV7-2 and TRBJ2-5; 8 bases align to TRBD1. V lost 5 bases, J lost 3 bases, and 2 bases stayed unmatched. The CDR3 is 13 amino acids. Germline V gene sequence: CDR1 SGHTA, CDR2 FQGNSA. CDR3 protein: CASSPGGKETQYF. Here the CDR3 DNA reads TGTGCCAGCAGCCCAGGGGGCAAAGAGACCCAGTACTTC.

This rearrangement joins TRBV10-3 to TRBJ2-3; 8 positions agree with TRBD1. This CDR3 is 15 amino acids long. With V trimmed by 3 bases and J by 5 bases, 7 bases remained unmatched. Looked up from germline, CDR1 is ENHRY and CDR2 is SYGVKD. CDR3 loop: CAISDRRGQGDTQYF. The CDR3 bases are TGTGCCATCAGTGACCGCAGGGGGCAGGGAGATACGCAGTATTTT.

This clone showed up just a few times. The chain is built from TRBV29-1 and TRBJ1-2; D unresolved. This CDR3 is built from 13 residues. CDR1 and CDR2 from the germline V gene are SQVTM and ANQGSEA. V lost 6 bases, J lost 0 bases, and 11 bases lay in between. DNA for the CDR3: TGCAGCGTCAAGACACTAGCTAACTATGGCTACACCTTC. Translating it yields CSVKTLANYGYTF.

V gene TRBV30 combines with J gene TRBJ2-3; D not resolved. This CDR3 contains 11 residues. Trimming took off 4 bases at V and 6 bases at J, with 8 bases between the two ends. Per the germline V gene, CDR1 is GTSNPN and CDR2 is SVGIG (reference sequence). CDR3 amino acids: CAWNTADTQYF. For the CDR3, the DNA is TGTGCCTGGAATACGGCGGATACGCAGTATTTT.

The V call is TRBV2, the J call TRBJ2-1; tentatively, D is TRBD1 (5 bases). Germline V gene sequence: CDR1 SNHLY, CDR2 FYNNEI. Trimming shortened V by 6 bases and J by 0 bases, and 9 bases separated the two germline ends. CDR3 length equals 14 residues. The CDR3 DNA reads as TGTGCCAGCAGGACAGCGTCCTCCTACAATGAGCAGTTCTTC. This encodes CASRTASSYNEQFF.

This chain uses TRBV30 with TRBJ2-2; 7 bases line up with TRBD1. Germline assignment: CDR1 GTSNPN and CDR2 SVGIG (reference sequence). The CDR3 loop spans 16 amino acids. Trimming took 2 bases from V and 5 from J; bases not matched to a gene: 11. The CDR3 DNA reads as TGTGCCTGGAGTCTTGAACCCGGGACAGTTACCGGGGAGCTGTTTTTT. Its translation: CAWSLEPGTVTGELFF.

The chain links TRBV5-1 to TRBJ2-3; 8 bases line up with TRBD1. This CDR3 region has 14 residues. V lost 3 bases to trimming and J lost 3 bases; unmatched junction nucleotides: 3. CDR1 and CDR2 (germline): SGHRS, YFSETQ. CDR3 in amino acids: CASSWTGTTDTQYF. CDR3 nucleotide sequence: TGCGCCAGCAGCTGGACAGGGACAACAGATACGCAGTATTTT.

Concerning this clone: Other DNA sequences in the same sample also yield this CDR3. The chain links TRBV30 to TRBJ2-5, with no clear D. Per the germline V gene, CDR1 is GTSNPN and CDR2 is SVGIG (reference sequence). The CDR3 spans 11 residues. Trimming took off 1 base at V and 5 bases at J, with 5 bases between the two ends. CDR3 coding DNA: TGTGCCTGGAGTGAGGAGGAGACCCAGTACTTC. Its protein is CAWSEEETQYF.

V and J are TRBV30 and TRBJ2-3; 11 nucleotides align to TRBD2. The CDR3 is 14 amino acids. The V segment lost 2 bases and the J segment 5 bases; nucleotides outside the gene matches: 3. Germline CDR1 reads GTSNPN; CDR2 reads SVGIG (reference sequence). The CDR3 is CAWSFGLAGDTQYF. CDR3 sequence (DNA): TGTGCCTGGAGTTTTGGACTAGCGGGAGATACGCAGTATTTT.

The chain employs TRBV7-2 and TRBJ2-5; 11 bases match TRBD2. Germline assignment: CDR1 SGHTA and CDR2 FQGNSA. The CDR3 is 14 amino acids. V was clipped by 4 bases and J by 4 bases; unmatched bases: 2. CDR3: CASSSGTSGETQYF. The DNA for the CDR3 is TGTGCCAGCAGCTCGGGGACTAGCGGAGAGACCCAGTACTTC.

CDR3 nucleotide sequence: TGTGCCAGCAGCTATAGCGGGGGGCCTCCCTACGAGCAGTACTTC. This codes for CASSYSGGPPYEQYF. The chain combines TRBV7-9 with TRBJ2-7, with 10 bases matching TRBD2. The CDR3 is 15 amino acids. V gave up 4 bases and J gave up 2 bases; unmatched junction bases: 5. Germline V lookup: CDR1 SEHNR, CDR2 FQNEAQ (reference sequence).

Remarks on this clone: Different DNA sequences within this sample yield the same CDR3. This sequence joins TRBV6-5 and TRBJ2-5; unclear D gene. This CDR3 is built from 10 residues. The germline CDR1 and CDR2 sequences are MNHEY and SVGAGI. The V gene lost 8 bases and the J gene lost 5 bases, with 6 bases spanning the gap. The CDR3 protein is CASGRETQYF. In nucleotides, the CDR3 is TGTGCCAGCGGTCGCGAGACCCAGTACTTC.

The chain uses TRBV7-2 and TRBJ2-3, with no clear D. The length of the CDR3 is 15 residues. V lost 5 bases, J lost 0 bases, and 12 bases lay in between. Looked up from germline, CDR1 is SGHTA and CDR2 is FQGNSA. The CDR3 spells CASSQDGTSTDTQYF. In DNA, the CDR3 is TGTGCCAGCAGCCAGGACGGAACTAGCACAGATACGCAGTATTTT.

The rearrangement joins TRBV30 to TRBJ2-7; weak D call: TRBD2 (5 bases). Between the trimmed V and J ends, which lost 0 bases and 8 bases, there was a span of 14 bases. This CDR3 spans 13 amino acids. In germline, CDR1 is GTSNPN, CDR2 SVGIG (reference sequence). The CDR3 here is CAWSVGLAQKQYF. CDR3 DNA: TGTGCCTGGAGTGTGGGTCTAGCACAGAAGCAGTACTTC.

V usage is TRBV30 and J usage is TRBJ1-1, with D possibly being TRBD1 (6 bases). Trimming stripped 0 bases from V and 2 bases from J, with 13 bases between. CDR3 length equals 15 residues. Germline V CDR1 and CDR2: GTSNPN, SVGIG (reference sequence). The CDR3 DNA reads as TGTGCCTGGAGTGTTCTAGGGACATCCAACACTGAAGCTTTCTTT. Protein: CAWSVLGTSNTEAFF.

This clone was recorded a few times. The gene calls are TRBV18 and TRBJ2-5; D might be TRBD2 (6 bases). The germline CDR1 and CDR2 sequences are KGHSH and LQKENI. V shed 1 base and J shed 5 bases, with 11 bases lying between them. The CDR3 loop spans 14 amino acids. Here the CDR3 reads CASSPLSAGETQYF. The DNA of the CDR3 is TGTGCCAGCTCACCACTCTCGGCGGGGGAGACCCAGTACTTC.

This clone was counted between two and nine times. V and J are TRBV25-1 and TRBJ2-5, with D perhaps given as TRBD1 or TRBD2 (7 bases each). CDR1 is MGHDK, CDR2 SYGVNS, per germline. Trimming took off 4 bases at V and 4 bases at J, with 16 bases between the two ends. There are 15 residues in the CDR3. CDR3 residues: CASSAHRGGIETQYF. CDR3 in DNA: TGTGCCAGCAGTGCCCACAGGGGAGGGATAGAGACCCAGTACTTC.

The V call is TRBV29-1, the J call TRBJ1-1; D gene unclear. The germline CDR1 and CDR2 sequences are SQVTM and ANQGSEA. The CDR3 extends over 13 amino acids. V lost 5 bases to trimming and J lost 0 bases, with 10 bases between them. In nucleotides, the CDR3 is TGCAGCGTTACTAGGCACTTGAACACTGAAGCTTTCTTT. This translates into CSVTRHLNTEAFF.

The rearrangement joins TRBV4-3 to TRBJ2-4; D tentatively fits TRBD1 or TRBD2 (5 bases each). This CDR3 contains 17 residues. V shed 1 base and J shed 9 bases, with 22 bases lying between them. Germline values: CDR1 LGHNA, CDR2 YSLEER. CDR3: CASSQGRTGPVSGIQYF. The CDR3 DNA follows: TGCGCCAGCAGCCAAGGCCGGACGGGGCCGGTCAGTGGCATTCAGTACTTC.

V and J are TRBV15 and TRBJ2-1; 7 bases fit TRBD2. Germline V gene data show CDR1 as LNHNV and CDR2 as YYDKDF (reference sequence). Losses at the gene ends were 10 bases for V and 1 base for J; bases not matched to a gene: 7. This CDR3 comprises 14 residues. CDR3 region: CAISKRDSYNEQFF. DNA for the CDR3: TGTGCCATATCGAAGCGGGATTCCTACAATGAGCAGTTCTTC.

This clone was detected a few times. This CDR3 is CASSPPGALAYGYTF. Written as DNA, the CDR3 is TGTGCCAGCTCACCACCCGGGGCTTTAGCCTATGGCTACACCTTC. The chain employs TRBV18 and TRBJ1-2, with D possibly matching TRBD1 (5 bases). CDR1 and CDR2 from the germline V gene are KGHSH and LQKENI. This CDR3 spans 15 amino acids. Deletions cut 0 bases from V and 4 bases from J, with 12 bases between.

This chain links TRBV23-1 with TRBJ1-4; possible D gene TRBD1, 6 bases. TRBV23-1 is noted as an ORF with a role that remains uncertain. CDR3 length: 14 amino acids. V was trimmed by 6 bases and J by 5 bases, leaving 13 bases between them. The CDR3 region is CASSPDRWNEKLFF. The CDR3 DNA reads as TGCGCCAGCAGCCCCGACAGGTGGAATGAAAAACTGTTTTTT.

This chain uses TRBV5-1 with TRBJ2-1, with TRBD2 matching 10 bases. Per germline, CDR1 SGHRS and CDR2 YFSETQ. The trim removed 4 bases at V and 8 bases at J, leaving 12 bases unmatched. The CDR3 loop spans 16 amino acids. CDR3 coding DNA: TGCGCCAGCAGCCCTGCCCCCAGCGGGGGGGTGGATGAGCAGTTCTTC. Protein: CASSPAPSGGVDEQFF.

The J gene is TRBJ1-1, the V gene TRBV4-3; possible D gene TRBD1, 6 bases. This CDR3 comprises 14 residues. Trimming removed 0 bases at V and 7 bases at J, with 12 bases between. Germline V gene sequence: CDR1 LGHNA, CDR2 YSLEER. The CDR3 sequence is CASSQDLDRSEAFF. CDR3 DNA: TGCGCCAGCAGCCAAGATCTTGACAGGAGTGAAGCTTTCTTT.

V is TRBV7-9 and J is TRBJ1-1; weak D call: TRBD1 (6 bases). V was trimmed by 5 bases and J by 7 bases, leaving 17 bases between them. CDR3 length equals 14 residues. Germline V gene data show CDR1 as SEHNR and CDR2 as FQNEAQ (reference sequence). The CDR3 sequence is CASSPQGSVSEAFF. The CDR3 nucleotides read TGTGCCAGCAGCCCGCAGGGGAGTGTCAGTGAAGCTTTCTTT.